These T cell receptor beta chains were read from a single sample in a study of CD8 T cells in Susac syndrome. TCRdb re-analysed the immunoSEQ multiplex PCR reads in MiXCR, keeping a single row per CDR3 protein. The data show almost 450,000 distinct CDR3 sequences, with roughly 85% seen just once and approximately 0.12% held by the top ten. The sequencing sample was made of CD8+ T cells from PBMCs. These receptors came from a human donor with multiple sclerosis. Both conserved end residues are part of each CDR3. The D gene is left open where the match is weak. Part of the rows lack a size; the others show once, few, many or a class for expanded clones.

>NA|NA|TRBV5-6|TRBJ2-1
TGTGCCAGCAGCCAGAGCTTTGATTTAAGCTCCTACAATGAGCAGTTCTTC
CASSQSFDLSSYNEQFF
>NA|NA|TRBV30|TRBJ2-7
TGTGCCTGGAGTGTAGTAGGAAACGAGCAGTACTTC
CAWSVVGNEQYF
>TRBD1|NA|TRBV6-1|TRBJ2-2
TGTGCCAGCAGTCATGGCATTGGGACAGTAAACACCGGGGAGCTGTTTTTT
CASSHGIGTVNTGELFF
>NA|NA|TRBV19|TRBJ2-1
TGTGCCAGTAGTAGCCAGGGAGAGCCCTACAATGAGCAGTTCTTC
CASSSQGEPYNEQFF
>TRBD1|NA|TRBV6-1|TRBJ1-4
TGTGCCAGCACCCTCCGAGGGGACAGGGGGCCTGAAAAACTGTTTTTT
CASTLRGDRGPEKLFF
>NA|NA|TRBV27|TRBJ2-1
TGTGCCAGCAGTTTTCTCTCGAACAATGAGCAGTTCTTC
CASSFLSNNEQFF
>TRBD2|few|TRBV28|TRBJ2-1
TGTGCCAGCAGACCGACTAGCGGGGTGGGTTGGGAGCAGTTCTTC
CASRPTSGVGWEQFF
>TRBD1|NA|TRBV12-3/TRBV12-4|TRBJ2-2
TGTGCCAGCAGTCTAGGACAGGAGCCGAACACCGGGGAGCTGTTTTTT
CASSLGQEPNTGELFF
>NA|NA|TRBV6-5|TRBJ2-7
TGTGCCAGCAGTTACTCATCGGACGGGTACGAGCAGTACTTC
CASSYSSDGYEQYF
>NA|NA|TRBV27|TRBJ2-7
TGTGCCAGCAGTTTAAAGGGAGGGACACTAATCGCCTACGAGCAGTACTTC
CASSLKGGTLIAYEQYF
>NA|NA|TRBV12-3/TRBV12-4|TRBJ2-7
TGTGCCAGCACTAGCGAGTCCTACGAGCAGTACTTC
CASTSESYEQYF
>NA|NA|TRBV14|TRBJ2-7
TGTGCCAGCAGCACCGAACTACACTCCTACGAGCAGTACTTC
CASSTELHSYEQYF
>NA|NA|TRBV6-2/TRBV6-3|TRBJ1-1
TGTGCCAGCAGTTACTCCGGGACACCGAACACTGAAGCTTTCTTT
CASSYSGTPNTEAFF
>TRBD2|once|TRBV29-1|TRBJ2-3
TGCAGCGTTCCGGTGATAGCGGGAACAGATACGCAGTATTTT
CSVPVIAGTDTQYF
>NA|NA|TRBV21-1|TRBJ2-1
TGTGCCAGCAGCAAAGGGGAGCTCACCGACGATGAGCAGTTCTTC
CASSKGELTDDEQFF
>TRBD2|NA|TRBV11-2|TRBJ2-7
TGTGCCAGCAGCTTAGGCCCCCTGGCGGGGGTTATACAATACGAGCAGTACTTC
CASSLGPLAGVIQYEQYF
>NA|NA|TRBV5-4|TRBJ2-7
TGTGCCAGCAGCTTGTGGGGCGGACAGTACGAGCAGTACTTC
CASSLWGGQYEQYF
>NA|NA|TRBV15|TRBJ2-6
TGTGCCACCAGCACCGAACAGGTCTCTGGGGCCAACGTCCTGACTTTC
CATSTEQVSGANVLTF
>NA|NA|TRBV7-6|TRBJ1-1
TGTGCCAGCAGCCTCAATCCAATGGGCACTGAAGCTTTCTTT
CASSLNPMGTEAFF
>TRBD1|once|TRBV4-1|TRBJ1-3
TGCGCCAGCAGCCAAGATCACCTGACAGGGTTCGGAAACACCATATATTTT
CASSQDHLTGFGNTIYF
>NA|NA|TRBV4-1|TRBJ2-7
TGCGCCAGCAGCCAAGGGAAGGATTCGTCCTACGAGCAGTACTTC
CASSQGKDSSYEQYF
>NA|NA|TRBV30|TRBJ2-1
TGTGCCTGGGGGACTGAAGCAAGTGAGCAGTTCTTC
CAWGTEASEQFF
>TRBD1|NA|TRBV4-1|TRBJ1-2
TGCGCCAGCAGCCTTGACAGGGGAGGGGACTATGGCTACACCTTC
CASSLDRGGDYGYTF
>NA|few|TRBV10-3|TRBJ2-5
TGTGCCATCAGTGGGGCCGGGGAAAGGGAGGAGACCCAGTACTTC
CAISGAGEREETQYF
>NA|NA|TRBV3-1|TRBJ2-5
TGTGCCAGCAGCCAAGCCGGAGGGGGGGAGGAAGAGACCCAGTACTTC
CASSQAGGGEEETQYF
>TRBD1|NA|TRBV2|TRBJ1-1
TGTGCCAGCAGTCCCCCACTACGGACAGGGTACACTGAAGCTTTCTTT
CASSPPLRTGYTEAFF
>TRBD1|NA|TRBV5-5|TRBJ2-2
TGTGCCAGCAGCCCTTCCCGACGGGACAGGGTACCTAACACCGGGGAGCTGTTTTTT
CASSPSRRDRVPNTGELFF
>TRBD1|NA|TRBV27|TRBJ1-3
TGTGCCAGCAGTCTGGGACAGTTTCCTGGAAACACCATATATTTT
CASSLGQFPGNTIYF